What follows is one T cell receptor beta chain and its context. This sample stems from a study of cytomegalovirus exposure and HLA in healthy donors. The ends lost 6 bases at V and 8 bases at J; junction bases unmatched: 16. The CDR3 runs to 16 residues. Germline-derived CDR1 and CDR2 are LNHDA and SQIVND (reference sequence). The PCR contained 60 Vbeta and 13 Jbeta primers. Produced via immunoSEQ multiplex PCR; TCRdb's table is partial and in-frame only. This sample has 150,000 to 160,000 clones; less than 85% occur once, and the top ten carry around 7%. V and J are TRBV19 and TRBJ2-1, with 7 bases lining up with TRBD1. The sequencing sample was made of PBMCs. This clonotype was obtained from a woman aged 45-65 years in good health and CMV-seropositive. The CDR3 loop reads CASRGEGTASFDEQFF. DNA of the CDR3: TGTGCCAGTAGGGGAGAAGGGACAGCTTCCTTCGATGAGCAGTTCTTC.